The rows below give T cell receptor beta chains drawn from one sample of a study of shared clonotypes between healthy human individuals. Profiled with immunoSEQ multiplex PCR; TCRdb holds only in-frame clones, not every one. This table has over 2 million clones, approximately 95% appearing once. Sequencing input: naive CD4+ T cells sorted from blood. All receptors come from a man in his late teens or twenties in good health. Both conserved end residues are part of each CDR3. Rows may omit the clone size; those that give it use once, few, many or a size class.

v_call cdr3_length clone_size cdr3_aa
TRBV2 15 - CASRTRQGGNTEAFF
TRBV6-5 15 - CASSSRDRGSYEQYF
TRBV5-1 14 - CASSSGTKTETQYF
TRBV19 17 - CASSIGGLTGNQETQYF
TRBV2 11 once CASSVEETQYF
TRBV29-1 11 once CSVRVNTEAFF
TRBV5-5 14 - CASSSSTSGRPQYF
TRBV7-2 15 - CASIHSRARAYEQYF
TRBV7-9 16 - CASSFPTSGDSYEQYF
TRBV6-6 12 - CASGTGGEKLFF
TRBV10-1 13 - CASSATILEPQHF
TRBV10-3 12 once CAIGPGADTQYF
TRBV6-5 14 - CASSSTGRMAGYTF
TRBV2 15 - CASSGTGRNTGELFF
TRBV18 13 - CASSPTSYNEQYF
TRBV4-1 14 - CASSRGATNEKLFF
TRBV6-6 14 - CASSYMGGRGEQYF
TRBV27 13 - CASAQVSGNTIYF